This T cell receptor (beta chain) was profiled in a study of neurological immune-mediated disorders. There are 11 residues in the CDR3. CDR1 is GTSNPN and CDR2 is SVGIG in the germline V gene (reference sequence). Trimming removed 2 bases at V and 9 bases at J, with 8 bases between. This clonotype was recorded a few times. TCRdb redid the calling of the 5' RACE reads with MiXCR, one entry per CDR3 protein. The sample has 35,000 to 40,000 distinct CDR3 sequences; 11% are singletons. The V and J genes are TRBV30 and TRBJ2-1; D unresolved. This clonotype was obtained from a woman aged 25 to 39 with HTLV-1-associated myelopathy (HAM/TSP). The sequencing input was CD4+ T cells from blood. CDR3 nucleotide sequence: TGTGCCTGGAGTCCATACCGTGAGCAGTTCTTC. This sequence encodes CAWSPYREQFF.